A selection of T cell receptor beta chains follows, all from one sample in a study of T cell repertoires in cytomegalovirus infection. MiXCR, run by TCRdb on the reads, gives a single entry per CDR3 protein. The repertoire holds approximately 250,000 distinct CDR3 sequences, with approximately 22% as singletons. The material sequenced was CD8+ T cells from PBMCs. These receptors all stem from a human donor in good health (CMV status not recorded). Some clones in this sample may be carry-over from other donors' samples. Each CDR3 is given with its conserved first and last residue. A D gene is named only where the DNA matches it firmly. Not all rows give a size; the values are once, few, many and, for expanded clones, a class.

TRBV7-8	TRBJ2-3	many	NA	TGTGCCAGCAGCTTAGAATTAGCGGTCACAGATACGCAGTATTTT	CASSLELAVTDTQYF
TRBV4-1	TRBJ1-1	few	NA	TGCGCCAGCAGCCAAGAACCAGGGAGCACTGAAGCTTTCTTT	CASSQEPGSTEAFF
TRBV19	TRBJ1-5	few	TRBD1	TGTGCCAGTAGTGAAGGGGGCTCTGTTCAGCCCCAGCATTTT	CASSEGGSVQPQHF
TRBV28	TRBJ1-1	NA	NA	TGTGCCAGCAGTCTTTCCTACTGGACGTCGAACACTGAAGCTTTCTTT	CASSLSYWTSNTEAFF
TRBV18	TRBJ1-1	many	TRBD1	TGTGCCAGCTCACCTAACGGACAGGGAGGAGGTGAAGCTTTCTTT	CASSPNGQGGGEAFF
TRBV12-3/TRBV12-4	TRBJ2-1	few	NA	TGTGCCAGCAGCCCCTCTGGTGAGCAGTTCTTC	CASSPSGEQFF
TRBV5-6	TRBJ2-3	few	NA	TGTGCCAGCAGCTTGGCCGTTATCCTGAACACAGATACGCAGTATTTT	CASSLAVILNTDTQYF
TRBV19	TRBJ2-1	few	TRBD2	TGTGCCAGTAGTAGGGGAGGGACTAGGCACAATGAGCAGTTCTTC	CASSRGGTRHNEQFF
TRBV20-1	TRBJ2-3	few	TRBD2	TGCAGTGCTAGAACCTCTAGCGGGGGGCATGGAGATACGCAGTATTTT	CSARTSSGGHGDTQYF
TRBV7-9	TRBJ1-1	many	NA	TGTGCCAGCACCCTGGGACAAGAGAACACTGAAGCTTTCTTT	CASTLGQENTEAFF
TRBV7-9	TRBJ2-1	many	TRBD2	TGTGCCAGCAGCGCTAGCGGGGTTAATGAGCAGTTCTTC	CASSASGVNEQFF